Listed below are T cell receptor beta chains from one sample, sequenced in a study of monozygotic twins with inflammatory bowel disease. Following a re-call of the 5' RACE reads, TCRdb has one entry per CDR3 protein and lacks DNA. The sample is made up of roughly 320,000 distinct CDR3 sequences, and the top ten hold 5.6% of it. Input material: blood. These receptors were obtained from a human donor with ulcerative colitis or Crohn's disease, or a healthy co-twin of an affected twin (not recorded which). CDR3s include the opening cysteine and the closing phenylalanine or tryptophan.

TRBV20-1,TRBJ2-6,CSARVRGGSGANVLTF
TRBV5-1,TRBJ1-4,CVSSLAGDTNEKLFF
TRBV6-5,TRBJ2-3,CASSYRSGRAGDTQYF
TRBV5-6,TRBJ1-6,CASSLAGGSNSPLHF
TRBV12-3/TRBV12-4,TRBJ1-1,CASSFNSRRGEAFF
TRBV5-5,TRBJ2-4,CASSQDQGGDIQYF
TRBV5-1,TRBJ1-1,CASSVDLPITEAFF
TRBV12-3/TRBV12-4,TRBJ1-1,CASGQGSFAEAFF
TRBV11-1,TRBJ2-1,CASSLAGTGGDEQFF
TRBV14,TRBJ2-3,CASSQLGGNTQYF
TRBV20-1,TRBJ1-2,CSETGQGKSYGYTF
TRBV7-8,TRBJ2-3,CASSPQGTRPYDTQYF
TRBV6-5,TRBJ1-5,CVSSNREGNQPQHF
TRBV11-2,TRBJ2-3,CASRFLAVGTDTQYF
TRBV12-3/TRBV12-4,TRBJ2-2,CASSHTLSAGELFF
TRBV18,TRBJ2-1,CASSPPGGAQKRSNEQFF
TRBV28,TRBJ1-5,CASSFSPELRPQHF
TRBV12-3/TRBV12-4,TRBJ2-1,CASSGWDRGNNEQFF
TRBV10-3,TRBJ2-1,CAISEYGEQFF